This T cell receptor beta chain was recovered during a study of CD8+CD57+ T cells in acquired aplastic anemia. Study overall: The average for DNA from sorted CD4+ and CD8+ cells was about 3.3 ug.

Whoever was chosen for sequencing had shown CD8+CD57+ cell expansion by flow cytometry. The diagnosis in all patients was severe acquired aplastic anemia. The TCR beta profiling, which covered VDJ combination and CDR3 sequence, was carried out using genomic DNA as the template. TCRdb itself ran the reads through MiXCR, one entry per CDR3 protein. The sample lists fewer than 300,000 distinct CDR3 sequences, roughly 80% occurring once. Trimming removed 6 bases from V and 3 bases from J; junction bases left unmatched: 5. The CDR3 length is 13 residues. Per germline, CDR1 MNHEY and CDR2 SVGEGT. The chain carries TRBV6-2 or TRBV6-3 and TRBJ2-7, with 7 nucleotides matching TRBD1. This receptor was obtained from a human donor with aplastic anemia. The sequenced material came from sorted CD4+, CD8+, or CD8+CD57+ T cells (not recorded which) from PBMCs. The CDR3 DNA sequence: TGTGCCAGCAGCCGACAGGGTAACTACGAGCAGTACTTC. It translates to CASSRQGNYEQYF.